One TCR beta chain is described in this entry. TCRdb's copy holds only in-frame clones and misses some; the assay was immunoSEQ multiplex PCR. The top ten clones hold around 12% of a sample with about 520,000 clones, 60% to 80% of them seen once. CDR1 is MDHEN and CDR2 is SYDVKM in the germline V gene. V dropped 3 bases and J dropped 2 bases, with 7 bases sitting between them. The CDR3 is made up of 13 amino acids. The sample originates from a study of shared clonotypes between healthy human individuals. The sequencing input was PBMCs. The sequence was collected from a woman aged 40 to 50 in good health. Some clones in this sample may be carry-over from other donors' samples. The chain employs TRBV28 and TRBJ2-5, with D hard to call. The CDR3 DNA follows: TGTGCCAGCAGTTTCCAGTTACAAGAGACCCAGTACTTC. It encodes CASSFQLQETQYF.